This record looks at one TCR beta chain sequence and its context. The sample is drawn from a study of blood T cell repertoires in COVID-19. At the level of the study: The cDNA or gDNA used as material had been derived from T cells, B-cell-depleted T cells, or PBMCs.

The CDR3 contains 16 residues. The germline V gene encodes CDR1 PRHDT and CDR2 FYEKMQ (reference sequence). The V gene end was trimmed by 5 bases and the J gene end by 7 bases; junction bases not matched to a gene: 10. Here immunoSEQ multiplex PCR was the method, and the copy in TCRdb shows in-frame clones only, minus some. The table has over 130,000 clones, less than 90% seen once. Sequences were obtained from peripheral blood. This clonotype was sampled from a human donor with COVID-19, enrolled during active disease. The donor label of this sample is uncertain. The J gene is TRBJ1-4, the V gene TRBV13, with 10 bases identical to TRBD1. The CDR3 coding sequence is TGTGCCAGCAGCCACACCGGGACAGGGGTGACTGAAAAACTGTTTTTT. It yields the protein CASSHTGTGVTEKLFF.